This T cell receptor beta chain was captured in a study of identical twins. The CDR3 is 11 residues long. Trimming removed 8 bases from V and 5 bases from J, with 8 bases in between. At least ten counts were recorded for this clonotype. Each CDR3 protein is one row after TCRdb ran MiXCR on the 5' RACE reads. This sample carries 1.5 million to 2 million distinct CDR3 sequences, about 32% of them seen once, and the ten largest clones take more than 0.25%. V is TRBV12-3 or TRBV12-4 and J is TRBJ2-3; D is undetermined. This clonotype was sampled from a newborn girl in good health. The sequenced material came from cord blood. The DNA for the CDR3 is TGTGCCAGCGGAGTGGGAGATACGCAGTATTTT. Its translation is CASGVGDTQYF.